This T cell receptor beta chain was found in a study of blood T cells in healthy people across ages (dated by TCRdb to between 2015 and 2017). Concerning the study at large: In model experiments, template switching captured about one uniquely barcoded TCR beta cDNA molecule for every two T cells. The donors were divided into four age groups: young (average about 15 years), middle-aged (under 40), aged (approximately 59) and long-lived (more than 75). To avoid experimental bias, donors of different ages were distributed randomly across sequencing lanes. Two additional independent replicas of 1 million unique cDNA reads from the same blood draw were analyzed for two donors (one aged 18 to 30 and one aged 80 or older). Age-related changes in TCR beta repertoire diversity were measured in the study by deep sequencing normalized with unique cDNA molecular identifiers.

Donors were a few dozen systemically healthy Caucasian individuals from Russia aged roughly 6 to 90 years. Approximately 10 milliliters of peripheral blood were collected from each donor into EDTA-treated Vacutainer tubes. Ficoll-Paque density-gradient centrifugation was used to isolate PBMCs, with at least 6.5 million per sample. Total RNA, at least 5 micrograms per sample, was extracted from PBMCs with Trizol reagent. The percentages of naive CD45RAhigh/CD27high T cells were determined by flow cytometry on a PBMC aliquot from every donor. The research as a whole found: A strong correlation was found between observed TCR beta diversity and the percentage of naive T cells measured by flow cytometry. Because profiling used bulk unsorted PBMCs, naive and antigen-experienced compartments could not be compared conclusively. Because donor CMV infection status was unknown, age-related changes in expanded clonotypes were potentially confounded. Estimates of total diversity from one million sequenced T cells were regarded as lower bounds and underestimates. Compared with the aged group, more naive CD4+ T cells, fewer expanded clones and increased TCR diversity were shown by the long-lived group, suggesting age selection. As age increased, observed TCR beta diversity per million T cells dropped in a roughly linear way, and a significant reduction was already evident by age around 41.

Libraries were built with 5' RACE. TCRdb records Illumina HiSeq 2500 as the sequencer. The second PCR ran for roughly 7 to 11 cycles and used a J-beta primer mix along with a sample-barcoded 5' primer. A template-switch 5' adaptor carrying 12 random nucleotides introduced a unique molecular identifier onto each TCR beta cDNA molecule. Each sample yielded at least 2.5 million CDR3-containing paired-end reads. The Mint cDNA synthesis kit, primed by a TRBC-specific oligonucleotide, was used to synthesize first-strand cDNA from all RNA. Following uracil-DNA glycosylase treatment, all cDNA underwent a first 18-cycle PCR with the universal primers M1SS and BC2_uni_R. Regarding the original processing steps: Normalization of each sample was performed by random selection of 1 million high-quality reads, each carrying a distinct molecular identifier. Instead of being binned into consensus sequences, reads that shared molecular identifiers were thrown out. MiTCR, set to a Q25 quality threshold and the strictest error-elimination algorithm, was used for CDR3 identification, clonotype clustering and error correction. A nonparametric unseen species model with Euler transformation was used to estimate a lower bound on total TCR beta diversity. TCRdb ran its own pipeline on the public reads, namely fastp trimming at Q25 and MiXCR clone calling, and kept in-frame beta chains. Rows with one shared CDR3 protein collapse into an entry with the most common genes and DNA. The V and J calls, along with clone size, are taken from TCRdb and not from the paper's own processing. For this sample the table gives about 1.4 million distinct CDR3 sequences, of which approximately 59% were detected only once. The top ten clones comprise roughly 7% of the sample.

After removal of 2 bases from V and 5 bases from J, the junction retains 4 bases not matched to a gene. The germline V gene gives CDR1 as MNHNS and CDR2 as SASEGT. The CDR3 runs 14 residues from the cysteine to the phenylalanine. Only CDR3 DNA is held: 42 bases, read in frame from base 1. About this clonotype itself: Its antigen is still unknown. No much larger clone exists at a distance of one base, and base qualities are not known.

Recombination linked TRBV6-1 to TRBJ1-2; 8 nucleotides in the junction match TRBD1. This receptor was identified in a man aged 18 to 29 in good health. The sample taken for sequencing was blood. The nucleotide sequence reads TGTGCCAGCAGTGAACGGGGACAGGTTTATGGCTACACCTTC. Its amino acids are CASSERGQVYGYTF.